The TCR beta chain described here comes from a study of blood T cell repertoires in COVID-19. At the level of the study: The analysed material was cDNA or gDNA that came from T cells, B-cell-depleted T cells, or PBMCs.

With 8 bases clipped from V and 6 bases from J, the junction kept 5 bases outside the gene matches. The CDR3 is made up of 13 amino acids. Methods used by the authors: Amplification of reference gene primers provided the estimated nucleated cell counts. TCRdb keeps only in-frame clones here, not all; method: immunoSEQ multiplex PCR. V and J calls and clone size are as listed in that table; D and trimming were resolved from the DNA. The data show 250,000 to 350,000 clones, 80% to 90% seen once. The chain carries TRBV12-3 or TRBV12-4 and TRBJ2-3; 10 bases align to TRBD2. Sequencing was done on a sample of peripheral blood. The sequence came from a woman aged 25 to 45 with active or convalescent COVID-19. The CDR3 DNA is TGTGCCAGCGGATTTAGCGGGGGGGATACGCAGTATTTT. Protein: CASGFSGGDTQYF.